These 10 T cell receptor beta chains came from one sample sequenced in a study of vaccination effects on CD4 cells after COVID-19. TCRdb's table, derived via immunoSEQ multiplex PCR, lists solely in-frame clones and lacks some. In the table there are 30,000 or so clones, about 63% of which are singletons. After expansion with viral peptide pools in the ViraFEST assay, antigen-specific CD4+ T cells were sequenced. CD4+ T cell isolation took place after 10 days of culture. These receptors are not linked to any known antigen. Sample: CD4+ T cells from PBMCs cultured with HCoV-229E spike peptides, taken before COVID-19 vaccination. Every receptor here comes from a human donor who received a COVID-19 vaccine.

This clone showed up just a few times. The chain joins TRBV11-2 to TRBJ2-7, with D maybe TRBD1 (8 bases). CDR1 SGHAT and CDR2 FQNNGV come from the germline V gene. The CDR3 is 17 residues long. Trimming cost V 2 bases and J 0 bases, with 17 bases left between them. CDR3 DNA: TGTGCCAGCAGCTTAAGGGGGAGGGGGACAGGCTCCTACGAGCAGTACTTC. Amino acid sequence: CASSLRGRGTGSYEQYF.

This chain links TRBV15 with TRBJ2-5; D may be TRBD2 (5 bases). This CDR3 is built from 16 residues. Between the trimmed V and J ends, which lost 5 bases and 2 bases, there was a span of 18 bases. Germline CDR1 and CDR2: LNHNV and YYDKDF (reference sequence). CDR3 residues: CATSRMSGRLQETQYF. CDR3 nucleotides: TGTGCCACCAGCCGCATGAGCGGTCGACTACAAGAGACCCAGTACTTC.

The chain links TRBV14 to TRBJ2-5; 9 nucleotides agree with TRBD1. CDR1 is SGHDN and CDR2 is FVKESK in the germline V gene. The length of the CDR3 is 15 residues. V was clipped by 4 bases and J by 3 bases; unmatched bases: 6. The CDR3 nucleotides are TGTGCCAGCAGCCCAAGGACAGGGGCGAAAGAGACCCAGTACTTC. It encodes CASSPRTGAKETQYF.

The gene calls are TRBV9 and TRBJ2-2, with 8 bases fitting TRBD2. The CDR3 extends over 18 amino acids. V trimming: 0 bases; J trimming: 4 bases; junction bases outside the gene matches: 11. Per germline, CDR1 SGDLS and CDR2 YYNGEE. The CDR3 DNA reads TGTGCCAGCAGCGTAGGACCGGGACTAGGATCCTCCACCGGGGAGCTGTTTTTT. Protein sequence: CASSVGPGLGSSTGELFF.

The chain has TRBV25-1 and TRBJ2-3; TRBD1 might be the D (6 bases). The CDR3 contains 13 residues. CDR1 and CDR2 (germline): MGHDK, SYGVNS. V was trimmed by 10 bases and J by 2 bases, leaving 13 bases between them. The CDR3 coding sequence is TGTGCCACCAGGGGACGGTTCACAGATACGCAGTATTTT. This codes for CATRGRFTDTQYF.

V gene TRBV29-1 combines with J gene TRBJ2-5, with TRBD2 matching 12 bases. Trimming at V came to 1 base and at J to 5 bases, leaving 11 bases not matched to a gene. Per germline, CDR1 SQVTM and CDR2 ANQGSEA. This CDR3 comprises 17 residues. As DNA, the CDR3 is TGCAGCGTTGAAGGGACTAGCGGGGACTTAGGGGGGGAGACCCAGTACTTC. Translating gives CSVEGTSGDLGGETQYF.

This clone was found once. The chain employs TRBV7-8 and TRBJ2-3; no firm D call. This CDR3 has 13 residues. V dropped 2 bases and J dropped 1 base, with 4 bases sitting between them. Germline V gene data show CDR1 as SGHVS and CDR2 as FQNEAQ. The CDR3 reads CASSLMRTDTQYF. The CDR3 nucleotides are TGTGCCAGCAGCTTAATGCGCACAGATACGCAGTATTTT.

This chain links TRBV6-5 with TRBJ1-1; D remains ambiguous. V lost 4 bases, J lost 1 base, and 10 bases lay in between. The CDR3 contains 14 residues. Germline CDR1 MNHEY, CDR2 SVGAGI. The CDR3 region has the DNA TGTGCCAGCAGTTGGTTGGGCCCGAACACTGAAGCTTTCTTT. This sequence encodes CASSWLGPNTEAFF.

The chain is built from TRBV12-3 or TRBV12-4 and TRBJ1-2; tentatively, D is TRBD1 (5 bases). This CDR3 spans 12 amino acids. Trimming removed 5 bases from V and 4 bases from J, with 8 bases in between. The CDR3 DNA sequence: TGTGCCAGCAGTCAGGGTACCTATGGCTACACCTTC. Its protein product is CASSQGTYGYTF.

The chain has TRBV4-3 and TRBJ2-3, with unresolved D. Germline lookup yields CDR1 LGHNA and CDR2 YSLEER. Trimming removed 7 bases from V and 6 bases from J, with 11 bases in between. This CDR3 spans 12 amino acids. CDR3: CASNLNWDTQYF. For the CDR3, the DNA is TGCGCCAGCAATCTAAACTGGGATACGCAGTATTTT.